This entry lists 9 T cell receptor beta chains sequenced from one sample in a study of PD-1 blockade in classical Hodgkin lymphoma. The time point here: cycle 4 day 1 (C4D1), after 6 weeks of nivolumab. Brentuximab vedotin exposure varied among the patients, all of whom had relapsed after autologous stem cell transplantation. The protocol was immunoSEQ multiplex PCR, while the TCRdb copy is restricted to in-frame clones and leaves out a portion. The sample includes about 17,000 clones, less than 70% of them seen just once. The source material was peripheral blood mononuclear cells (PBMCs), sampled before the fourth cycle of nivolumab. The receptor source for this set is a human donor with classical Hodgkin lymphoma.

By share, this clone ranks as medium-sized (0.01 to 0.1%). This sequence joins TRBV28 and TRBJ2-1; a possible D gene is TRBD2 (5 bases). CDR1 and CDR2 from the germline V gene are MDHEN and SYDVKM. The CDR3 sequence is 17 residues long. V was clipped by 8 bases and J by 4 bases, with 24 bases between them. CDR3 sequence reads: CASFIPGAISGYNEQFF. CDR3 nucleotides: TGTGCCAGCTTCATCCCCGGCGCTATCTCGGGGTACAATGAGCAGTTCTTC.

This chain uses TRBV5-1 with TRBJ2-3, with D uncertain. This CDR3 has 14 amino acids. V was clipped by 5 bases and J by 2 bases, with 12 bases between them. The germline gives CDR1 SGHRS, CDR2 YFSETQ. CDR3 residues: CASSPLVPTDTQYF. The CDR3 coding sequence is TGCGCCAGCAGTCCCCTAGTTCCCACAGATACGCAGTATTTT.

The chain combines TRBV27 with TRBJ1-1; no reliable D call. The CDR3 has 14 amino acids. The germline V gene encodes CDR1 MNHEY and CDR2 SMNVEV (reference sequence). V gave up 0 bases and J gave up 4 bases, with 9 bases separating them. Written as DNA, the CDR3 is TGTGCCAGCAGTTTATCCAACGTGGGCACTGAAGCTTTCTTT. Amino acids: CASSLSNVGTEAFF.

The chain combines TRBV27 with TRBJ2-5; 10 nucleotides align to TRBD1. The CDR3 is 16 residues long. The germline V gene has CDR1 MNHEY and CDR2 SMNVEV (reference sequence). The trim removed 2 bases at V and 4 bases at J, leaving 7 bases unmatched. The CDR3 here is CASSLGTGVGGETQYF. The CDR3 DNA reads as TGTGCCAGCAGTTTAGGGACAGGGGTTGGTGGAGAGACCCAGTACTTC.

This clone has only one observation. The chain combines TRBV7-6 with TRBJ1-2, with 7 bases matching TRBD1. The CDR3 is 18 residues long. Germline V lookup: CDR1 SGHVS, CDR2 FNYEAQ. V lost 0 bases and J lost 4; bases outside the gene matches: 14. The CDR3 protein is CASSLASSGTAPFYGYTF. The DNA of the CDR3 is TGTGCCAGCAGCTTAGCGTCGTCAGGGACAGCACCTTTCTATGGCTACACCTTC.

Concerning this clone itself: A much more abundant neighbour one base away suggests this may be a read error. The rearrangement joins TRBV4-2 to TRBJ2-7; TRBD2 agrees at 10 bases. The V and J ends lost 2 bases and 5 bases, in that order; junction bases with no gene match: 3. The CDR3 extends over 14 amino acids. Germline V gene data show CDR1 as LGHNA and CDR2 as YNFKEQ. In DNA form, the CDR3 reads TGTGCCAGCAGCCAACTAGCGGGAGTTGACGAGCAGTACTTC. Its translation is CASSQLAGVDEQYF.

This chain links TRBV9 with TRBJ2-5, with 13 bases identical to TRBD2. CDR3 size: 16 residues. Germline CDR1 SGDLS, CDR2 YYNGEE. V gave up 4 bases and J gave up 4 bases; unmatched junction bases: 7. CDR3 coding DNA: TGTGCCAGCAGCACGGGACTAGCGGGACCCGGAGAGACCCAGTACTTC. It codes for CASSTGLAGPGETQYF.

This clone was seen a handful of times. J is TRBJ2-1 and V is TRBV28; TRBD2 aligns across 10 bases. CDR3 length: 16 amino acids. V shed 6 bases, J shed 3 bases, and the junction held 8 bases outside the gene matches. The V gene's germline CDR1 is MDHEN and CDR2 SYDVKM. The chain's CDR3 is CASRDISGRLYNEQFF. CDR3 sequence (DNA): TGTGCCAGCAGGGACATTAGCGGGAGGCTCTACAATGAGCAGTTCTTC.

V usage is TRBV29-1 and J usage is TRBJ1-2, with TRBD1 matching over 8 bases. Germline CDR1 SQVTM, CDR2 ANQGSEA. This CDR3 has 10 residues. V shed 4 bases and J 13 bases; nucleotides not matched to a gene: 5. For the CDR3, the DNA is TGCAGCGTTGGACAGGGGTATTCCACCTTC. Translated, it gives CSVGQGYSTF.